A selection of T cell receptor beta chains follows, all from one sample in a study of memory CD8 T cells in hepatitis C reinfection. Generated by immunoSEQ multiplex PCR, the TCRdb table keeps only in-frame clones and is missing some. The table includes 44,000 or so clones, 70% to 90% detected once. Sequenced material: naive CD8+ T cells sorted from blood. These receptors were taken from a man younger than 35 with hepatitis C virus infection. Each CDR3 is given with its conserved first and last residue. The D gene is left open where the match is weak. Clone size is not always given. Where it is, it says once, few, many or a class for expanded clones.

d_call,clone_size,v_call,j_call,cdr3_nt,cdr3_aa
TRBD1,-,TRBV5-1,TRBJ1-1,TGCGCCAGCAGCTTCGGCAGGGGGCGTACTGAAGCTTTCTTT,CASSFGRGRTEAFF
-,-,TRBV4-1,TRBJ2-3,TGCGCCAGCAGCCCTAGGGCAGGGACTTCCGCAGATACGCAGTATTTT,CASSPRAGTSADTQYF
-,-,TRBV29-1,TRBJ2-1,TGCAGCGTTGAAGATCAGAGGAATCAATACAATGAGCAGTTCTTC,CSVEDQRNQYNEQFF
TRBD1,-,TRBV12-5,TRBJ1-2,TGTGCTAGTGGTCCCCCGGGACAGAACTATGGCTACACCTTC,CASGPPGQNYGYTF
-,-,TRBV7-6,TRBJ2-2,TGTGCCAGCAGCCCGTGGGAGGGGGCGAACACCGGGGAGCTGTTTTTT,CASSPWEGANTGELFF
-,once,TRBV4-1,TRBJ2-1,TGCGCCAGCAGCCAAGACCATTTGGTAGAGGGCGTCTCCTACAATGAGCAGTTCTTC,CASSQDHLVEGVSYNEQFF
-,-,TRBV4-1,TRBJ1-1,TGCGCCAGCAGCCAAGATCGCAGTATAAGTGGAGCTGAAGCTTTCTTT,CASSQDRSISGAEAFF
TRBD2,once,TRBV7-3,TRBJ2-7,TGTGCCAGCAGCTTAGATTCTAGCGGTTCCTACGAGCAGTACTTC,CASSLDSSGSYEQYF
TRBD1,-,TRBV29-1,TRBJ2-7,TGCAGCGTGGAAACCGGGACAGGGGGTTACGAGCAGTACTTC,CSVETGTGGYEQYF
TRBD2,once,TRBV27,TRBJ2-3,TGTGCCAGCAGTTGGCTAGCGGGAGGGAAAGATACGCAGTATTTT,CASSWLAGGKDTQYF
TRBD2,-,TRBV10-3,TRBJ2-3,TGTGCCATCGCCGCGGGGGTTGCGACAGATACGCAGTATTTT,CAIAAGVATDTQYF
TRBD1,-,TRBV7-9,TRBJ1-1,TGTGCCAGCAGCTTCCAGGGGGAAGCTGAAGCTTTCTTT,CASSFQGEAEAFF
TRBD1,-,TRBV11-3,TRBJ2-1,TGTGCCAGCAGCCCCACTCCGGGACAGGGATTTGGTGAGCAGTTCTTC,CASSPTPGQGFGEQFF
TRBD2,-,TRBV10-2,TRBJ2-3,TGCGCCAGCAGTGACCCGGTCCCACTAGCGGCAGGAACAGATACGCAGTATTTT,CASSDPVPLAAGTDTQYF
TRBD2,-,TRBV5-5,TRBJ2-3,TGTGCCAGCAGCTTGGAAGCGGGGGGGACCACAGATACGCAGTATTTT,CASSLEAGGTTDTQYF
-,-,TRBV28,TRBJ1-2,TGTGCCAGCAGTCCCCTCTCCTCTAGGACAGATCTAGACTATGGCTACACCTTC,CASSPLSSRTDLDYGYTF
TRBD1,-,TRBV28,TRBJ2-5,TGTGCCAGCAGTCGGGACAGCGAGACCCAGTACTTC,CASSRDSETQYF
-,-,TRBV5-1,TRBJ2-3,TGCGCCAGCAGCCCAAAAGACGGGACTAGCACAGATACGCAGTATTTT,CASSPKDGTSTDTQYF
-,-,TRBV29-1,TRBJ2-2,TGCAGCGTTGAAACCTCGGGGACCGGGGAGCTGTTTTTT,CSVETSGTGELFF
-,-,TRBV7-2,TRBJ1-1,TGTGCCAGCAGCCCCGACTCGGGGGGCGAAGCTTTCTTT,CASSPDSGGEAFF
-,-,TRBV6-5,TRBJ2-3,TGTGCCAGCAGCCCGCGGACTAAGGGAGATACGCAGTATTTT,CASSPRTKGDTQYF
-,few,TRBV27,TRBJ1-2,TGTGCCAGCAGTCAGGGGTTTGCTAACTATGGCTACACCTTC,CASSQGFANYGYTF
-,-,TRBV28,TRBJ2-1,TGTGCCAGCCTCCCCGAGGGCAATGAGCAGTTCTTC,CASLPEGNEQFF
TRBD1,-,TRBV4-1,TRBJ1-2,TGCGCCAGCAGCCAATTCGGGACAGGGGGTAACTATGGCTACACCTTC,CASSQFGTGGNYGYTF
TRBD2,-,TRBV10-3,TRBJ2-7,TGTGCCACCTGGGGTGGGGGACTAACCGGCTCCTACGAGCAGTACTTC,CATWGGGLTGSYEQYF
TRBD1,-,TRBV28,TRBJ2-4,TGTGCCAGCAGGAAATTCGGGACAGGGACAAACATTCAGTACTTC,CASRKFGTGTNIQYF
TRBD2,-,TRBV13,TRBJ2-5,TGTGCCAGCAGCCCCTGGACTAGCGGGTCGGAGACCCAGTACTTC,CASSPWTSGSETQYF
-,-,TRBV5-6,TRBJ1-5,TGTGCCAGCAGCTTGGACCCCGGGTACAATCAGCCCCAGCATTTT,CASSLDPGYNQPQHF
-,-,TRBV2,TRBJ2-4,TGTGCCAGCAGTGACTCTGAGGGAAACATTCAGTACTTC,CASSDSEGNIQYF
-,-,TRBV10-1,TRBJ2-7,TGCGCCACCAGATACGAGCAGGGGAGCGAGCAGTACTTC,CATRYEQGSEQYF
TRBD2,-,TRBV27,TRBJ2-1,TGTGCCAGCAGTTTATTACCGGGGGGCAATGAGCAGTTCTTC,CASSLLPGGNEQFF
TRBD2,-,TRBV10-2,TRBJ2-3,TGCGCCAGCAGTGAGTCATTAGCGGGGGACACAGATACGCAGTATTTT,CASSESLAGDTDTQYF
-,-,TRBV6-5,TRBJ1-4,TGTGCCAGCAGTTCCCCCAGGAAGGGGGCTAATGAAAAACTGTTTTTT,CASSSPRKGANEKLFF
TRBD1,-,TRBV4-1,TRBJ2-2,TGCGCCAGCAGCCAAATGGGACAGGGGGCGGTCGGGGAGCTGTTTTTT,CASSQMGQGAVGELFF
-,-,TRBV7-6,TRBJ2-1,TGTGCCAGCAGCGCCGGACAGGAGCAGTTCTTC,CASSAGQEQFF
TRBD1,-,TRBV2,TRBJ2-1,TGTGCCAGCGGTGGGGAGAGGGACAGGGGGGTCAATGAGCAGTTCTTC,CASGGERDRGVNEQFF
-,-,TRBV7-9,TRBJ1-4,TGTGCCAGCAGCTTATGGGGTCCCGAGGGTGAAAAACTGTTTTTT,CASSLWGPEGEKLFF
-,-,TRBV7-2,TRBJ2-3,TGTGCCAGCAGCCCCAGGACAGGGAGGGGGGGAGATACGCAGTATTTT,CASSPRTGRGGDTQYF
-,-,TRBV29-1,TRBJ2-7,TGCAGCGTTGAAGAGAACAGGGTTTCCTCCTACGAGCAGTACTTC,CSVEENRVSSYEQYF
-,-,TRBV29-1,TRBJ2-1,TGCAGCGTTTCTAGCAATAGTAGAAATGAGCAGTTCTTC,CSVSSNSRNEQFF
-,-,TRBV5-1,TRBJ2-7,TGCGCCAGCAGCTTTGCACAGGGTTACGAGCAGTACTTC,CASSFAQGYEQYF
TRBD1,-,TRBV11-2,TRBJ2-7,TGTGCCAGCAGCCTCACAGGGGGCGAGCAGTACTTC,CASSLTGGEQYF
-,-,TRBV19,TRBJ2-1,TGTGCCAGTAGTATTGACAACCACAATGAGCAGTTCTTC,CASSIDNHNEQFF
-,few,TRBV19,TRBJ2-2,TGTGCCAGTAAAGGGGAGAACACCGGGGAGCTGTTTTTT,CASKGENTGELFF
-,-,TRBV6-1,TRBJ1-5,TGTGCCAGCAGCTTGGGAGGGCAGCCGAATCAGCCCCAGCATTTT,CASSLGGQPNQPQHF
-,-,TRBV7-2,TRBJ2-7,TGTGCCAGCAGCTTAGCAAATAGCGGCTCCTACGAGCAGTACTTC,CASSLANSGSYEQYF
-,-,TRBV27,TRBJ1-2,TGTGCCAGCAGTCCGACACCGCCTCCTAACTATGGCTACACCTTC,CASSPTPPPNYGYTF
-,few,TRBV5-5,TRBJ1-5,TGTGCCAGCAGCAGGGGGTCAGGGCTTTACGATCAGCCCCAGCATTTT,CASSRGSGLYDQPQHF